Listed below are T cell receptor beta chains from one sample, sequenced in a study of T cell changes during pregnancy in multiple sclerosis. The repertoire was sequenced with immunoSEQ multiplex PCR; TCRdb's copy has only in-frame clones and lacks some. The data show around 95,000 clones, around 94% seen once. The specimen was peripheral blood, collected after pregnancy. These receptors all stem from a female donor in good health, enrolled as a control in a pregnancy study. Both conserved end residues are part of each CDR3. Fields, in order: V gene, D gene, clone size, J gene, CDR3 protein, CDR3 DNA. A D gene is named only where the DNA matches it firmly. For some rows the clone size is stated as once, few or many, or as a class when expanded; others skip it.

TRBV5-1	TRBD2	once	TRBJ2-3	CASSLAASGTDTQYF	TGCGCCAGCAGCTTAGCCGCTAGCGGGACAGATACGCAGTATTTT
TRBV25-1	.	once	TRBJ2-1	CASSESPGGPYNEQFF	TGTGCCAGCAGTGAATCCCCAGGGGGGCCCTACAATGAGCAGTTCTTC
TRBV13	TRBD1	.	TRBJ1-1	CASSLGTDTEAFF	TGTGCCAGCAGCTTGGGGACAGACACTGAAGCTTTCTTT
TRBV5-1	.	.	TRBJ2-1	CASSQGSSLKGEQFF	TGCGCCAGCAGCCAGGGGTCCTCCTTAAAGGGTGAGCAGTTCTTC
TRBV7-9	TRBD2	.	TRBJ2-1	CASSYIAGGPNEQFF	TGTGCCAGCAGCTACATAGCGGGAGGGCCGAATGAGCAGTTCTTC
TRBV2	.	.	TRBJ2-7	CASLTDGGYEQYF	TGTGCCAGCTTAACGGACGGAGGATACGAGCAGTACTTC
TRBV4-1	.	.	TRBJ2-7	CASSQRPRGILYEQYF	TGCGCCAGCAGCCAACGACCTAGGGGGATACTATACGAGCAGTACTTC
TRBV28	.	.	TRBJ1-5	CASSLSGQGGSNQPQHF	TGTGCCAGCAGTTTATCAGGACAAGGCGGTAGCAATCAGCCCCAGCATTTT
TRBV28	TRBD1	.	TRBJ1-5	CASNGQAFNQPQHF	TGTGCCAGCAACGGACAGGCTTTCAATCAGCCCCAGCATTTT
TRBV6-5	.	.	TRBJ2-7	CASSRTDLKYEQYF	TGTGCCAGCAGTCGGACAGACCTTAAGTACGAGCAGTACTTC
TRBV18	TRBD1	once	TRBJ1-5	CASSPQQGVQPQHF	TGTGCCAGCTCACCACAGCAGGGGGTTCAGCCCCAGCATTTT
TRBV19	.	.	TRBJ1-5	CASSPSGGSQPQHF	TGTGCCAGTAGTCCCTCTGGGGGCAGTCAGCCCCAGCATTTT
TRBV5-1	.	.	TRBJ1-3	CASSPGTGGNTIYF	TGCGCCAGCAGCCCTGGAACAGGGGGAAACACCATATATTTT
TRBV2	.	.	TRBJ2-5	CASSEAQETQYF	TGTGCCAGCAGTGAGGCTCAAGAGACCCAGTACTTC
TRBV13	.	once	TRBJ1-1	CASSSTGGEAFF	TGTGCCAGCAGCTCCACGGGGGGGGAAGCTTTCTTT
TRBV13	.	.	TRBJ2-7	CATGAHEQYF	TGTGCCACTGGAGCCCACGAGCAGTACTTC
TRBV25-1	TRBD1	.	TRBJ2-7	CASTPRGTGRNHEQYF	TGTGCCAGCACCCCCCGGGGGACAGGGAGGAACCACGAGCAGTACTTC
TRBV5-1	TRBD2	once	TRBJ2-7	CASSLVAGGLYEQYF	TGCGCCAGCAGCTTGGTGGCGGGAGGGTTATACGAGCAGTACTTC
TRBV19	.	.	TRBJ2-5	CASSIPGEETQYF	TGTGCCAGTAGTATACCGGGGGAAGAGACCCAGTACTTC
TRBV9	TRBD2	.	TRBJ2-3	CASSVEVAGTATDTQYF	TGTGCCAGCAGCGTAGAGGTAGCGGGAACCGCCACAGATACGCAGTATTTT
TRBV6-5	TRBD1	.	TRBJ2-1	CASRRTGGNEQFF	TGTGCCAGCAGGCGGACAGGGGGCAATGAGCAGTTCTTC
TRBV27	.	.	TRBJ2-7	CASRDGTFSYEQYF	TGTGCCAGCCGGGACGGGACTTTTTCCTACGAGCAGTACTTC
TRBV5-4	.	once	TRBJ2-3	CASSLGADTDTQYF	TGTGCCAGCAGCTTGGGGGCAGACACAGATACGCAGTATTTT
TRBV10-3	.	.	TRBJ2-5	CAITSGDGQETQYF	TGTGCCATCACATCGGGAGATGGGCAAGAGACCCAGTACTTC
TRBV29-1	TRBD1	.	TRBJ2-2	CSVEDLDRGRGTGELFF	TGCAGCGTTGAAGATTTGGACAGGGGGCGCGGGACCGGGGAGCTGTTTTTT
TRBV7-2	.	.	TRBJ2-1	CASSLGGAPKDNEQFF	TGTGCCAGCAGCTTAGGGGGAGCGCCTAAGGACAATGAGCAGTTCTTC
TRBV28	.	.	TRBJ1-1	CASSLVGGNTEAFF	TGTGCCAGCAGTTTGGTTGGCGGCAACACTGAAGCTTTCTTT
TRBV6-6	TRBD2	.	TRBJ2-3	CASSTGGVTQYF	TGTGCCAGCAGTACGGGGGGTGTGACGCAGTATTTT
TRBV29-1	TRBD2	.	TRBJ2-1	CSSGSSGYNEQFF	TGCAGCTCCGGGTCTAGCGGGTACAATGAGCAGTTCTTC
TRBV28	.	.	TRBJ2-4	CASRRPGVGIQYF	TGTGCCAGCAGGCGACCCGGAGTGGGCATTCAGTACTTC
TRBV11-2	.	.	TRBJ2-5	CASSLSIRRETQYF	TGTGCCAGCAGCTTATCTATTAGGAGAGAGACCCAGTACTTC
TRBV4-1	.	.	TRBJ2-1	CASSQDDDWVGGYNEQFF	TGCGCCAGCAGCCAAGACGACGACTGGGTAGGAGGCTACAATGAGCAGTTCTTC
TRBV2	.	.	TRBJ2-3	CASSEYSGGPGTDTQYF	TGTGCCAGCAGTGAATATTCCGGGGGGCCTGGCACAGATACGCAGTATTTT
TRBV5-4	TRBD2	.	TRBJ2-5	CASSLANRREGETQYF	TGTGCCAGCAGCTTGGCCAATCGACGGGAGGGGGAGACCCAGTACTTC
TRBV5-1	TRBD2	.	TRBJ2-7	CASSWGTSSDYEQYF	TGCGCCAGCAGCTGGGGGACTAGTTCCGACTACGAGCAGTACTTC
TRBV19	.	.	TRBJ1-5	CASSEGLNQPQHF	TGTGCCAGTAGTGAGGGTCTGAATCAGCCCCAGCATTTT
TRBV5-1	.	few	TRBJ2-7	CASSLSIGSGEQYF	TGCGCCAGCAGCTTGAGTATAGGGAGCGGCGAGCAGTACTTC
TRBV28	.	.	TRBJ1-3	CASSFSPSGNTIYF	TGTGCCAGCAGTTTCTCCCCCTCTGGAAACACCATATATTTT
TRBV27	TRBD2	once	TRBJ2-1	CASSFGLAGVYEQFF	TGTGCCAGCAGTTTCGGACTAGCGGGAGTATATGAGCAGTTCTTC
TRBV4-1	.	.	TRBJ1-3	CASSQLPGSGNTIYF	TGCGCCAGCAGCCAATTGCCGGGCTCTGGAAACACCATATATTTT
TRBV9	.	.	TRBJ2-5	CASSEGSGETQYF	TGTGCCAGCAGCGAAGGATCAGGGGAGACCCAGTACTTC
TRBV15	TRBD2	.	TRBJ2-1	CATSFPPSGRYEQFF	TGTGCCACCAGCTTTCCTCCTAGCGGGAGATATGAGCAGTTCTTC
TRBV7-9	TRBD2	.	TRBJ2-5	CASSFGLAGGLYQETQYF	TGTGCCAGCAGTTTTGGACTAGCGGGAGGCCTGTACCAAGAGACCCAGTACTTC
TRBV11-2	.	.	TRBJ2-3	CASSLDVEGTDTQYF	TGTGCCAGCAGCTTAGACGTTGAGGGCACAGATACGCAGTATTTT
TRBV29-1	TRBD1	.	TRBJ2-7	CSVERTGDPYEQYF	TGCAGCGTTGAAAGGACAGGGGACCCTTACGAGCAGTACTTC
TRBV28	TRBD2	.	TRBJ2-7	CASSLFLGDLAGGPRSYEQYF	TGTGCCAGCAGTTTATTTTTGGGGGACCTAGCGGGAGGGCCCCGCTCCTACGAGCAGTACTTC
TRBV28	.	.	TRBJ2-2	CATEKRVAGELFF	TGTGCCACCGAAAAGAGGGTGGCCGGGGAGCTGTTTTTT
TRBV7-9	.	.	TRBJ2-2	CASSFSGSTGELFF	TGTGCCAGCAGCTTCTCAGGCTCAACCGGGGAGCTGTTTTTT